This T cell receptor beta chain stems from a study of CD8 T cells in ankylosing spondylitis. Overall study findings and caveats: Seemingly distinctive of ankylosing spondylitis blood was a TCR beta motif formed by eight highly homologous variants. Within matched ankylosing spondylitis synovial fluid, disease-linked clones were reportedly significantly enriched. Some motif variants had been reported before (in reactive arthritis synovial fluid and blood). Within peripheral blood, clones linked to disease were CD8+ and relatively rare.

Quantitative 5'-RACE was performed with molecular barcodes, and it yielded the TCR beta libraries. TCRdb reprocessed the 5' RACE reads via MiXCR and lists one record per CDR3 protein. The sample shows around 480,000 distinct CDR3 sequences, 15% to 20% of them seen only once. The table lists this clonotype with a few counts. What it binds is not known. V shed 5 bases, J shed 3 bases, and the junction held 15 bases outside the gene matches. The CDR3 spans 18 residues. Per germline, CDR1 SGHAT and CDR2 FQDESV (reference sequence). The clonotype originates from a male donor with ankylosing spondylitis. The chain combines TRBV11-1 with TRBJ2-2; TRBD2 matches at 7 bases. Sequencing was done on a sample of blood, either unsorted or a sorted T cell fraction (not recorded which). CDR3 region: CASSDRGGRGPHTGELFF. The CDR3 DNA is TGTGCCAGCAGCGACCGTGGCGGGAGAGGCCCCCACACCGGGGAGCTGTTTTTT.